The 9 T cell receptor beta chains listed next were all sequenced from one sample in a study of PD-1 and CTLA-4 blockade in melanoma (dated by TCRdb to the early 2020s). Library construction relied on the immunoSEQ multiplex PCR assay. This immuneACCESS table, as held by TCRdb, lists in-frame sequences with V and J called but not all clones. Of the missing ones, under half trace to an unresolved V gene in checked studies; the others have no known cause. Across this sample there are more than 25,000 clones, with less than 90% seen only once. The ten largest account for around 8.5% of the sample. The sample was CD8+ T cells from peripheral blood, taken before anti-PD-1 treatment. These receptors all come from a human donor with melanoma.

The rearrangement links TRBV13 to TRBJ1-6; no definite D call. Trimming left V 1 base short and J 9 bases short, with 4 bases between. CDR1 and CDR2 (germline): PRHDT, FYEKMQ (reference sequence). The CDR3 extends over 12 amino acids. The CDR3 coding sequence is TGTGCCAGCAGCTTAGAGGGTTCACCCCTCCACTTT. Protein sequence: CASSLEGSPLHF.

The chain couples TRBV28 to TRBJ1-1, with D uncertain. The CDR3 runs 13 residues. Per germline, CDR1 MDHEN and CDR2 SYDVKM. V gave up 1 base and J gave up 4 bases, with 7 bases separating them. The CDR3: CASSLSGSTEAFF. The CDR3, as DNA: TGTGCCAGCAGTTTATCCGGGTCCACTGAAGCTTTCTTT.

The genes are TRBV12-3 or TRBV12-4 and TRBJ2-1, with no clear D. Trimming stripped 5 bases from V and 9 bases from J, with 8 bases between. This CDR3 is built from 11 residues. As DNA, the CDR3 is TGTGCCAGCAGTCTGTGGGCTGAGCAGTTCTTC. Encoded protein: CASSLWAEQFF.

V usage is TRBV24-1 and J usage is TRBJ2-2; 10 nucleotides line up with TRBD2. This CDR3 contains 15 residues. J lost 4 bases, V lost 3 bases, and 1 base had no gene match. The germline CDR1 and CDR2 sequences are KGHDR and SFDVKD. The CDR3: CATSDASGSTGELFF. Here the CDR3 DNA reads TGTGCCACCAGTGATGCTAGCGGGAGCACCGGGGAGCTGTTTTTT.

CDR3 nucleotide sequence: TGTGCCAGCATCAAACAGGGGTCTGAAGCTTTCTTT. Translated, it gives CASIKQGSEAFF. The chain joins TRBV6-5 to TRBJ1-1; 7 bases map to TRBD1. CDR3 length: 12 residues. CDR1 is MNHEY, CDR2 SVGAGI, per germline. Trimming at V came to 7 bases and at J to 6 bases, leaving 5 bases not matched to a gene.

The gene calls are TRBV7-9 and TRBJ2-7; 7 nucleotides match TRBD2. The CDR3 is made up of 16 amino acids. V shed 3 bases, J shed 2 bases, and the junction held 10 bases outside the gene matches. Per germline, CDR1 SEHNR and CDR2 FQNEAQ (reference sequence). The CDR3 DNA reads TGTGCCAGCAGCTTTGGATCAGGGACTAACGCCTACGAGCAGTACTTC. This translates into CASSFGSGTNAYEQYF.

This chain uses TRBV5-1 with TRBJ2-6, with 9 bases lining up with TRBD1. The CDR3 is made up of 15 amino acids. Germline V lookup: CDR1 SGHRS, CDR2 YFSETQ. After removal of 4 bases from V and 2 bases from J, the junction contained 1 base not matched to a gene. CDR3: CASSRTGAGANVLTF. The CDR3 nucleotides are TGCGCCAGCAGCCGGACAGGGGCTGGGGCCAACGTCCTGACTTTC.

About this clone: The same CDR3 also results from other DNA sequences found in this sample. The J gene is TRBJ1-2, the V gene TRBV9, with D possibly TRBD1 on 5 matching bases. V lost 0 bases to trimming and J lost 3 bases, with 6 bases between them. Germline V CDR1 and CDR2: SGDLS, YYNGEE. The CDR3 is 13 amino acids. As DNA, the CDR3 is TGTGCCAGCAGCGTAGGAGGGGACTATGGCTACACCTTC. Translating gives CASSVGGDYGYTF.

V usage is TRBV18 and J usage is TRBJ2-2; D unresolved. CDR1 and CDR2 from the germline V gene are KGHSH and LQKENI. V was cut by 0 bases and J by 11 bases, with 7 bases left in between. CDR3 length: 12 residues. The CDR3 DNA reads TGTGCCAGCTCACCACCCTCCCTTGAGCTGTTTTTT. Protein sequence: CASSPPSLELFF.